Each of the 27 T cell receptor beta chains below was sequenced from the same sample in a study of blood T cell repertoires in COVID-19. Assay: immunoSEQ multiplex PCR; the TCRdb copy retains only in-frame clones and omits some. The repertoire holds about 24,000 clones, 73% seen once, with roughly 20% in the top ten. Sequences were obtained from peripheral blood. These receptors were obtained from a human donor in a cohort sampled during active or convalescent COVID-19.

J is TRBJ2-7 and V is TRBV7-6; 13 bases agree with TRBD2. With 5 bases clipped from V and 6 bases from J, the junction kept 7 bases outside the gene matches. In germline, CDR1 is SGHVS, CDR2 FNYEAQ. CDR3 length: 15 amino acids. Written as DNA, the CDR3 is TGTGCCAGCAGCCTCGAAACTAGCGGGAGGGGCGAGCAGTACTTC. Amino acids: CASSLETSGRGEQYF.

The genes are TRBV30 and TRBJ2-5; D is possibly TRBD1 (5 bases). In germline, CDR1 is GTSNPN, CDR2 SVGIG (reference sequence). The CDR3 runs to 12 residues. Trimming stripped 3 bases from V and 5 bases from J, with 10 bases between. As DNA, the CDR3 is TGTGCCTGGAGCAGGGCAGAGGAGACCCAGTACTTC. Translating gives CAWSRAEETQYF.

There are a few counts of this clone. The CDR3 reads CASSPGQGGSNVLTF. The CDR3, as DNA: TGCGCCAGCAGCCCGGGACAGGGGGGGTCCAACGTCCTGACTTTC. This chain connects TRBV4-3 to TRBJ2-6; 11 positions match TRBD1. The CDR3 loop spans 15 amino acids. V trimming: 4 bases; J trimming: 8 bases; junction bases outside the gene matches: 4. Per the germline V gene, CDR1 is LGHNA and CDR2 is YSLEER.

The CDR3 is CASSQVVSAGGKFF. DNA of the CDR3: TGTGCCAGCAGCCAAGTCGTGTCAGCGGGGGGGAAGTTCTTC. V usage is TRBV3-1 (or the pseudogene TRBV3-2) and J usage is TRBJ2-1; the match to TRBD2 covers 10 bases. CDR1 and CDR2 (germline): LGHDT, YNNKEL (reference sequence). The V gene end was trimmed by 1 base and the J gene end by 14 bases; junction bases not matched to a gene: 8. The CDR3 has 14 residues.

This clone was counted between two and nine times. The chain uses TRBV10-2 and TRBJ1-6, with D maybe TRBD1 (5 bases). The CDR3 extends over 15 amino acids. Germline V CDR1 and CDR2: WSHSY, SAAADI. Deletions cut 4 bases from V and 7 bases from J, with 14 bases between. The CDR3: CASSGPPPGNSPLHF. The CDR3 DNA reads as TGCGCCAGCAGTGGGCCCCCCCCAGGGAATTCACCCCTCCACTTT.

The V gene is TRBV13, the J gene TRBJ1-1; tentative D call: TRBD1 (5 bases). Germline CDR1 is PRHDT and CDR2 is FYEKMQ (reference sequence). Trimming removed 5 bases from V and 4 bases from J, with 17 bases in between. CDR3 length equals 15 residues. The CDR3 DNA reads TGTGCCAGCAGCCGCGGGGCTGGTACGATCACTGAAGCTTTCTTT. The encoded protein is CASSRGAGTITEAFF.

The chain employs TRBV12-3 or TRBV12-4 and TRBJ1-6; a weak D match, TRBD1 (5 bases). The CDR3 has 13 residues. Trimming pared 7 bases from V and 5 bases from J, leaving 9 bases between. Here the CDR3 DNA reads TGTGCCAGCACTACAGGCAATAATTCACCCCTCCACTTT. Translated, it gives CASTTGNNSPLHF.

This clone was seen a handful of times. V and J are TRBV5-1 and TRBJ1-4; D may be TRBD1 (6 bases). V shed 4 bases and J shed 0 bases, with 13 bases lying between them. The CDR3 length is 16 residues. CDR1 SGHRS and CDR2 YFSETQ come from the germline V gene. The CDR3 reads CASSPGGRSTNEKLFF. In DNA, the CDR3 is TGCGCCAGCAGCCCGGGGGGCCGATCAACTAATGAAAAACTGTTTTTT.

The chain combines TRBV19 with TRBJ1-1; no firm D call. There are 13 residues in the CDR3. Trimming cost V 7 bases and J 1 base, with 10 bases left between them. Germline CDR1 and CDR2: LNHDA and SQIVND (reference sequence). The CDR3 loop is CASIMEANTEAFF. The CDR3 region has the DNA TGTGCCAGTATCATGGAGGCGAACACTGAAGCTTTCTTT. Together with reference TRBV19 and TRBJ1-1, the CDR3 gives the full variable domain: DGGITQSPKYLFRKEGQNVTLSCEQNLNHDAMYWYRQDPGQGLRLIYYSQIVNDFQKGDIAEGYSVSREKKESFPLTVTSAQKNPTAFYLCASIMEANTEAFFGQGTRLTVV.

CDR3: CASSLCGRSYEQYV. The CDR3 nucleotides are TGTGCCAGCAGTTTATGTGGTCGGTCCTACGAGCAGTACGTC. This chain joins TRBV27 and TRBJ2-7; D remains ambiguous. Germline V gene lookup returns CDR1 MNHEY and CDR2 SMNVEV (reference sequence). The V gene lost 1 base and the J gene lost 1 base, with 8 bases spanning the gap. The CDR3 has 14 residues.

This clone was observed a single time. V is TRBV19 and J is TRBJ2-3; D is perhaps TRBD1 (5 bases). From germline, CDR1 is LNHDA and CDR2 SQIVND (reference sequence). Trimming took off 4 bases at V and 4 bases at J, with 12 bases between the two ends. The CDR3 extends over 14 amino acids. CDR3: CASSNKGFSDTQYF. In nucleotides, the CDR3 is TGTGCCAGTAGTAATAAGGGGTTTTCAGATACGCAGTATTTT.

V and J are TRBV12-3 or TRBV12-4 and TRBJ1-1; 7 bases agree with TRBD1. This CDR3 is built from 13 residues. V lost 6 bases, J lost 3 bases, and 4 bases stayed unmatched. CDR3 region: CASRSTGDTEAFF. CDR3 coding DNA: TGTGCCAGCAGGTCCACAGGGGACACTGAAGCTTTCTTT.

This chain links TRBV2 with TRBJ1-1; TRBD1 agrees at 7 bases. The germline V gene has CDR1 SNHLY and CDR2 FYNNEI. The CDR3 has 13 amino acids. V was clipped by 6 bases and J by 4 bases; unmatched bases: 5. The CDR3 DNA reads TGTGCCAGCAGAACCGACAGGGCCACTGAAGCTTTCTTT. This sequence encodes CASRTDRATEAFF.

The chain joins TRBV6-6 to TRBJ1-4; D not certain. Germline values: CDR1 MNHNY, CDR2 SVGAGI (reference sequence). Between the trimmed V and J ends, which lost 6 bases and 6 bases, there was a span of 20 bases. CDR3 size: 16 residues. CDR3 in amino acids: CASSPHGRQRDEKLFF. CDR3 sequence (DNA): TGTGCCAGCAGCCCACACGGGAGGCAGAGGGATGAAAAACTGTTTTTT.

The V call is TRBV10-2, the J call TRBJ1-1, with 8 positions matching TRBD1. This CDR3 has 17 residues. Trimming at V came to 8 bases and at J to 4 bases, leaving 18 bases not matched to a gene. The V gene's germline CDR1 is WSHSY and CDR2 SAAADI. The CDR3 nucleotides are TGCGCCAGCGACCCGACCGAGGGGGACAGGTCTACCACTGAAGCTTTCTTT. Translation: CASDPTEGDRSTTEAFF.

The V and J genes are TRBV7-9 and TRBJ1-2; TRBD1 is a possible D gene (5 bases). Trimming stripped 0 bases from V and 5 bases from J, with 16 bases between. The CDR3 runs to 16 residues. Germline CDR1 and CDR2: SEHNR and FQNEAQ (reference sequence). The CDR3 nucleotides are TGTGCCAGCAGCTTAGCCGGGGGTGTTTTTACTTATGGCTACACCTTC. Its protein is CASSLAGGVFTYGYTF.

V usage is TRBV5-1 and J usage is TRBJ1-6; D is perhaps TRBD1 (6 bases). Germline CDR1 SGHRS, CDR2 YFSETQ. V lost 0 bases and J lost 9, with 10 bases in between. The CDR3 is 14 amino acids. The CDR3 here is CASSLEQGASPLHF. The CDR3 DNA reads TGCGCCAGCAGCTTGGAACAGGGCGCTTCACCCCTCCACTTT.

V usage is TRBV7-8 and J usage is TRBJ2-7, with 10 bases that match TRBD1. Germline CDR1 SGHVS, CDR2 FQNEAQ. This CDR3 spans 17 amino acids. Losses at the gene ends were 0 bases for V and 3 bases for J; bases not matched to a gene: 8. Written as DNA, the CDR3 is TGTGCCAGCAGCTTAGCGATCGGGGACAGGGGACTCTACGAGCAGTACTTC. Its translation is CASSLAIGDRGLYEQYF.

V gene TRBV4-1 combines with J gene TRBJ1-1; D remains unclear. Germline loops: CDR1 MGHRA, CDR2 YSYEKL. The CDR3 length is 18 residues. Trimming stripped 0 bases from V and 0 bases from J, with 17 bases between. The CDR3 is CASSQERARAGMNTEAFF. CDR3 DNA sequence: TGCGCCAGCAGCCAAGAGCGGGCGAGGGCTGGGATGAACACTGAAGCTTTCTTT.

This clone was seen once. The rearrangement links TRBV28 to TRBJ2-7; D not certain. CDR3 length: 12 residues. V lost 2 bases, J lost 3 bases, and 5 bases lay in between. Looked up from germline, CDR1 is MDHEN and CDR2 is SYDVKM. CDR3 residues: CASSLTGYEQYV. The CDR3 DNA sequence: TGTGCCAGCAGTTTAACTGGCTACGAGCAGTACGTC.

The V gene is TRBV27, the J gene TRBJ1-4; D may be TRBD1 (5 bases). The V gene lost 6 bases and the J gene lost 4 bases, with 12 bases spanning the gap. The CDR3 contains 14 residues. CDR1 and CDR2 (germline): MNHEY, SMNVEV (reference sequence). CDR3 residues: CASRGQLLNEKLFF. The DNA of the CDR3 is TGTGCCAGCAGGGGGCAGCTGCTTAATGAAAAACTGTTTTTT.

The V and J genes are TRBV28 and TRBJ2-7; 8 positions agree with TRBD2. Germline trimming cut 8 bases from V and 2 bases from J; bases unmatched to any gene: 8. CDR3 length: 14 residues. Germline loops: CDR1 MDHEN, CDR2 SYDVKM. For the CDR3, the DNA is TGTGCCAGCCGAAGACTAGCGCTACCCTACGAGCAGTACTTC. It codes for CASRRLALPYEQYF.

This clone appeared once. The chain couples TRBV7-9 to TRBJ2-1, with TRBD2 matching over 13 bases. V lost 8 bases, J lost 3 bases, and 7 bases stayed unmatched. Germline V gene lookup returns CDR1 SEHNR and CDR2 FQNEAQ (reference sequence). The CDR3 covers 16 residues. DNA for the CDR3: TGTGCCAGCGAGGTGGGGACTAGCGGGATCTACAATGAGCAGTTCTTC. Translated, it gives CASEVGTSGIYNEQFF.

This clone occurred a few times. CDR3 nucleotide sequence: TGCGCCAGCAGCCGGGGCGGGGGCGGGAGCTCCTACAATGAGCAGTTCTTC. Translating gives CASSRGGGGSSYNEQFF. The V call is TRBV4-1, the J call TRBJ2-1; TRBD2 is a possible D gene (7 bases). CDR1 MGHRA and CDR2 YSYEKL come from the germline V gene. Trimming pared 4 bases from V and 0 bases from J, leaving 16 bases between. CDR3 size: 17 residues.

V and J are TRBV5-1 and TRBJ2-7, with 7 bases identical to TRBD1. The length of the CDR3 is 14 residues. Germline CDR1 and CDR2: SGHRS and YFSETQ. The V gene end was trimmed by 3 bases and the J gene end by 4 bases; junction bases not matched to a gene: 7. CDR3 amino acids: CASSSGQSAYEQYF. CDR3 DNA sequence: TGCGCCAGCAGCTCGGGACAGTCGGCGTACGAGCAGTACTTC.

This clone was seen more than once but under ten times. The chain links TRBV10-3 to TRBJ2-7, with TRBD1 matching over 8 bases. Germline CDR1 ENHRY, CDR2 SYGVKD. CDR3 size: 15 residues. The V gene end was trimmed by 5 bases and the J gene end by 1 base; junction bases not matched to a gene: 7. This chain's CDR3 is CAISLGQETSYEQYF. The CDR3 DNA reads as TGTGCCATCAGTTTGGGACAGGAGACATCCTACGAGCAGTACTTC.

This chain links TRBV3-1 (or the pseudogene TRBV3-2) with TRBJ2-5; D uncertain. Germline V gene lookup returns CDR1 LGHDT and CDR2 YNNKEL (reference sequence). Trimming pared 5 bases from V and 3 bases from J, leaving 4 bases between. This CDR3 is 11 amino acids long. The CDR3 nucleotides are TGTGCCAGCAGCTACAAAGAGACCCAGTACTTC. Translating it yields CASSYKETQYF.